One and the same sample provided the 28 T cell receptor beta chains below, sequenced in a study of cytomegalovirus exposure and HLA in healthy donors. The table came from immunoSEQ multiplex PCR; TCRdb's copy has only in-frame clones and leaves some out. The sample yields about 110,000 clones, around 83% seen once. The sample taken for sequencing was PBMCs. The receptors stem from a young woman in good health and CMV-seropositive.

This chain links TRBV7-3 with TRBJ2-3; 7 bases agree with TRBD2. After removal of 2 bases from V and 6 bases from J, the junction contained 8 bases not matched to a gene. CDR1 is SGHTA and CDR2 is FQGTGA in the germline V gene. This CDR3 is 15 amino acids long. This chain's CDR3 is CASSLLGGRADTQYF. The CDR3 DNA follows: TGTGCCAGCAGCTTATTAGGAGGGAGGGCGGATACGCAGTATTTT.

This chain uses TRBV7-3 with TRBJ2-5; 9 nucleotides line up with TRBD2. Germline lookup yields CDR1 SGHTA and CDR2 FQGTGA. The V and J ends lost 2 bases and 5 bases, in that order; junction bases with no gene match: 6. The CDR3 spans 15 residues. DNA for the CDR3: TGTGCCAGCAGCTTATTAGGCGGGGGGGCGGAGACCCAGTACTTC. The encoded protein is CASSLLGGGAETQYF.

The chain recombines TRBV5-1 with TRBJ1-2, with D possibly TRBD1 on 6 matching bases. Trimming took 4 bases from V and 1 from J, leaving 17 bases between them. CDR3 length: 16 amino acids. From germline, CDR1 is SGHRS and CDR2 YFSETQ. The CDR3 loop is CASSSEGEGSNYGYTF. In DNA, the CDR3 is TGCGCCAGCAGCAGCGAGGGGGAGGGTAGTAACTATGGCTACACCTTC.

The CDR3: CASSVAGQPNTGELFF. The CDR3 DNA follows: TGCGCCAGCAGTGTGGCTGGACAGCCGAACACCGGGGAGCTGTTTTTT. This rearrangement joins TRBV10-1 to TRBJ2-2, with D possibly TRBD1 on 6 matching bases. Germline-derived CDR1 and CDR2 are WNHNN and SYGVQD (reference sequence). This CDR3 contains 16 residues. V gave up 4 bases and J gave up 0 bases, with 12 bases separating them.

The rearrangement uses TRBV9 and TRBJ2-7; 7 bases line up with TRBD2. Germline CDR1 SGDLS, CDR2 YYNGEE. V lost 4 bases and J lost 0; bases outside the gene matches: 10. This CDR3 comprises 16 residues. Here the CDR3 DNA reads TGTGCCAGCAGCCCTATGCGGGAGCCGATCTCCTACGAGCAGTACTTC. This encodes CASSPMREPISYEQYF.

This sequence joins TRBV28 and TRBJ2-3; TRBD2 might be the D (5 bases). V gave up 3 bases and J gave up 3 bases, with 13 bases separating them. The CDR3 runs 15 residues. CDR1 and CDR2 (germline): MDHEN, SYDVKM. The CDR3 region is CASSLPLGITDTQYF. DNA for the CDR3: TGTGCCAGCAGTTTGCCACTAGGTATAACAGATACGCAGTATTTT.

The rearrangement joins TRBV2 to TRBJ2-4; 9 positions match TRBD1. The CDR3 is 20 amino acids. Losses at the gene ends were 4 bases for V and 0 bases for J; bases not matched to a gene: 16. Per the germline V gene, CDR1 is SNHLY and CDR2 is FYNNEI. The CDR3 region is CASSGAGTGRGNSAKNIQYF. The CDR3 bases are TGTGCCAGCAGTGGGGCCGGGACAGGGCGGGGTAATTCAGCCAAAAACATTCAGTACTTC.

This clone has just a few counts. This chain joins TRBV7-9 and TRBJ2-7, with TRBD1 identical over 7 bases. Germline CDR1 is SEHNR and CDR2 is FQNEAQ (reference sequence). This CDR3 is built from 14 residues. Germline trimming cut 1 base from V and 3 bases from J; bases unmatched to any gene: 3. This chain's CDR3 is CASSLEGGGYEQYF. The CDR3 DNA reads TGTGCCAGCAGCTTAGAAGGGGGCGGCTACGAGCAGTACTTC.

The rearrangement links TRBV5-1 to TRBJ2-5; TRBD2 matches at 10 bases. The J segment lost 4 bases and the V segment lost 7 bases, leaving 10 bases of the junction unmatched. Germline CDR1 is SGHRS and CDR2 is YFSETQ. The CDR3 extends over 15 amino acids. The CDR3 DNA reads as TGCGCCAGCGCCGAGGGGACTAGCGATGGAGAGACCCAGTACTTC. As protein: CASAEGTSDGETQYF.

This chain connects TRBV5-1 to TRBJ2-3; D is ambiguous. The germline CDR1 and CDR2 sequences are SGHRS and YFSETQ. This CDR3 comprises 15 residues. With 4 bases removed from V and 0 bases from J, the gap between germline ends came to 12 bases. The CDR3 region is CASSAQTLSTDTQYF. DNA for the CDR3: TGCGCCAGCAGCGCCCAGACTCTAAGCACAGATACGCAGTATTTT.

The J gene is TRBJ2-7, the V gene TRBV18; TRBD2 might be the D (6 bases). Trimming pared 2 bases from V and 3 bases from J, leaving 8 bases between. From germline, CDR1 is KGHSH and CDR2 LQKENI. The CDR3 is 13 amino acids. The CDR3 nucleotides are TGTGCCAGCTCACCAGCGGGGCTCTACGAGCAGTACTTC. This encodes CASSPAGLYEQYF.

The chain recombines TRBV5-4 with TRBJ1-2, with 12 bases that match TRBD1. Losses at the gene ends were 4 bases for V and 5 bases for J; bases not matched to a gene: 6. CDR3 length: 15 residues. Per the germline V gene, CDR1 is SGHNT and CDR2 is YYREEE (reference sequence). DNA for the CDR3: TGTGCCAGCAGCCGGGACAGGGGGCTTCCTTATGGCTACACCTTC. Translation gives CASSRDRGLPYGYTF. Combining the CDR3 with reference TRBV5-4 and TRBJ1-2 gives the whole variable domain ETGVTQSPTHLIKTRGQQVTLRCSSQSGHNTVSWYQQALGQGPQFIFQYYREEENGRGNFPPRFSGLQFPNYSSELNVNALELDDSALYLCASSRDRGLPYGYTFGSGTRLTVV.

The chain combines TRBV10-2 with TRBJ2-6, with 14 bases matching TRBD2. Losses at the gene ends were 6 bases for V and 4 bases for J; bases not matched to a gene: 5. Germline CDR1 and CDR2: WSHSY and SAAADI. This CDR3 has 17 amino acids. This chain's CDR3 is CASRGLAGATGANVLTF. The CDR3 DNA reads as TGCGCCAGCAGGGGACTAGCGGGGGCGACCGGGGCCAACGTCCTGACTTTC.

The rearrangement links TRBV27 to TRBJ1-1; D is perhaps TRBD1 (5 bases). CDR1 and CDR2 from the germline V gene are MNHEY and SMNVEV (reference sequence). Trimming removed 0 bases from V and 6 bases from J, with 11 bases in between. This CDR3 has 14 amino acids. CDR3 nucleotides: TGTGCCAGCAGTTTATCGGGGGGTATGGCTGAAGCTTTCTTT. This gives the protein CASSLSGGMAEAFF.

The V and J genes are TRBV7-9 and TRBJ2-7; D unclear. Per the germline V gene, CDR1 is SEHNR and CDR2 is FQNEAQ (reference sequence). CDR3 length equals 13 residues. The V end was cut by 5 bases, the J end by 4 bases, with 12 bases between. CDR3 residues: CASSPRNGYEQYF. The CDR3, as DNA: TGTGCCAGCAGCCCGAGGAATGGGTACGAGCAGTACTTC.

This clone was seen only once. V usage is TRBV5-1 and J usage is TRBJ2-5; perhaps TRBD1 as D (5 bases). V lost 0 bases, J lost 0 bases, and 9 bases lay in between. CDR1 and CDR2 (germline): SGHRS, YFSETQ. The CDR3 has 15 residues. CDR3 DNA sequence: TGCGCCAGCAGCTTGGGACAGAGAAACCAAGAGACCCAGTACTTC. Protein sequence: CASSLGQRNQETQYF.

This chain's CDR3 is CASTAPRGLAGEQFF. The DNA of the CDR3 is TGTGCCAGCACCGCCCCCAGGGGGCTAGCGGGGGAGCAGTTCTTC. This chain uses TRBV28 with TRBJ2-1, with a possible D match to TRBD2 (9 bases). The germline V and J ends were trimmed by 7 bases and 10 bases, with 23 bases remaining between them. Germline V gives CDR1 MDHEN, CDR2 SYDVKM. This CDR3 is built from 15 residues.

This clone appeared once. The rearrangement joins TRBV9 to TRBJ2-1; TRBD1 matches 7 bases. The trim removed 4 bases at V and 9 bases at J, leaving 22 bases unmatched. The CDR3 runs to 18 residues. Germline V lookup: CDR1 SGDLS, CDR2 YYNGEE. In DNA, the CDR3 is TGTGCCAGCAGCCGAGTCCCAGACAGGGTGGGAAGAAAGGGTGAGCAGTTCTTC. The encoded protein is CASSRVPDRVGRKGEQFF. The whole variable domain, remainder taken from reference TRBV9 and TRBJ2-1, is DSGVTQTPKHLITATGQRVTLRCSPRSGDLSVYWYQQSLDQGLQFLIQYYNGEERAKGNILERFSAQQFPDLHSELNLSSLELGDSALYFCASSRVPDRVGRKGEQFFGPGTRLTVL.

The J gene is TRBJ1-5, the V gene TRBV9; D not resolved. CDR3 length equals 14 residues. Germline CDR1 is SGDLS and CDR2 is YYNGEE. V lost 1 base and J lost 5, with 10 bases in between. The CDR3 here is CASSVTGRDQPQHF. The CDR3 DNA follows: TGTGCCAGCAGCGTAACCGGGCGGGATCAGCCCCAGCATTTT.

The DNA for the CDR3 is TGTGCTAGTGTGTCTAGCGGGAGAGATACGCAGTATTTT. Amino acids: CASVSSGRDTQYF. The chain carries TRBV12-5 and TRBJ2-3; 10 bases fit TRBD2. The ends lost 7 bases at V and 5 bases at J; junction bases unmatched: 3. Germline loops: CDR1 LGHNT, CDR2 FRNRAP. This CDR3 has 13 residues.

The rearrangement joins TRBV27 to TRBJ2-1; the match to TRBD1 covers 8 bases. The germline CDR1 and CDR2 sequences are MNHEY and SMNVEV (reference sequence). CDR3 length: 15 amino acids. V gave up 6 bases and J gave up 0 bases; unmatched junction bases: 4. The CDR3 DNA follows: TGTGCCAGCAGCGGGACAGGCCTCTCCTACAATGAGCAGTTCTTC. Encoded protein: CASSGTGLSYNEQFF.

The chain has TRBV6-4 and TRBJ2-1, with TRBD1 matching over 7 bases. This CDR3 has 13 residues. The ends lost 5 bases at V and 7 bases at J; junction bases unmatched: 5. Germline V gene data show CDR1 as MRHNA and CDR2 as SNTAGT. The CDR3 DNA is TGTGCCAGCAGTACCGACAGGGCGAATGAGCAGTTCTTC. It is translated as CASSTDRANEQFF.

The V gene is TRBV28, the J gene TRBJ2-5; 7 nucleotides line up with TRBD2. The CDR3 has 15 residues. The germline V gene encodes CDR1 MDHEN and CDR2 SYDVKM. Unmatched junction bases numbered 8, after V lost 6 bases and J lost 1 base. CDR3 residues: CASRRGGTVQETQYF. The CDR3 region has the DNA TGTGCCAGCAGGAGGGGAGGGACCGTCCAAGAGACCCAGTACTTC.

The chain recombines TRBV11-3 with TRBJ2-6; no clear D. Germline V gene sequence: CDR1 SGHNT, CDR2 YENEEA. V gave up 1 base and J gave up 0 bases, with 4 bases separating them. The CDR3 is made up of 15 amino acids. This CDR3 reads CASSLALSGANVLTF. The CDR3 DNA follows: TGTGCCAGCAGCTTAGCCCTCTCTGGGGCCAACGTCCTGACTTTC. Full variable domain (missing parts from reference TRBV11-3 and TRBJ2-6): EAGVVQSPRYKIIEKKQPVAFWCNPISGHNTLYWYLQNLGQGPELLIRYENEEAVDDSQLPKDRFSAERLKGVDSTLKIQPAELGDSAVYLCASSLALSGANVLTFGAGSRLTVL.

The chain is built from TRBV18 and TRBJ1-6; TRBD1 matches at 8 bases. The junction had 11 bases not matched to a gene; V was cut back by 3 bases and J by 7 bases. The germline V gene has CDR1 KGHSH and CDR2 LQKENI. This CDR3 has 17 amino acids. DNA of the CDR3: TGTGCCAGCTCACCTAATGCCAGGGGGCTGGAGAATTCACCCCTCCACTTT. Translating gives CASSPNARGLENSPLHF.

This chain links TRBV19 with TRBJ2-7; D remains ambiguous. The germline V and J ends were trimmed by 5 bases and 2 bases, with 13 bases remaining between them. The CDR3 length is 14 residues. Germline V gene lookup returns CDR1 LNHDA and CDR2 SQIVND (reference sequence). The CDR3 reads CASSQGGLAYEQYF. The CDR3 DNA reads TGTGCCAGTAGTCAAGGCGGTTTAGCCTACGAGCAGTACTTC.

The CDR3 protein is CASSSADRANEKLFF. DNA for the CDR3: TGTGCCAGCAGCTCAGCCGACAGGGCAAATGAAAAACTGTTTTTT. J is TRBJ1-4 and V is TRBV11-3; 7 bases map to TRBD1. V shed 4 bases and J 5 bases; nucleotides not matched to a gene: 7. Germline-derived CDR1 and CDR2 are SGHNT and YENEEA. This CDR3 region has 15 residues.

This chain connects TRBV5-8 to TRBJ2-5; perhaps TRBD2 as D (6 bases). CDR1 is SGHTS, CDR2 YDEGEE, per germline. CDR3 length: 16 residues. V lost 2 bases and J 4 bases, leaving 18 bases between the germline ends. The CDR3 protein is CASSFGLLDPPETQYF. The CDR3 DNA sequence: TGTGCCAGCAGCTTCGGACTACTTGATCCACCAGAGACCCAGTACTTC.